Listed below are T cell receptor beta chains from one sample, sequenced in a study of blood T cell repertoires in COVID-19. Clones were sequenced by immunoSEQ multiplex PCR, and TCRdb holds only the in-frame ones, with some missing. Among about 400,000 clones listed, roughly 90% were seen once. The specimen sequenced was PBMCs or T cells enriched from blood (not recorded which). The receptors derive from a woman under 40 with acute COVID-19. CDR3s include the opening cysteine and the closing phenylalanine or tryptophan. The D gene is left open where the match is weak. The size entry is marked missing in some rows and otherwise reads once, few, many or a size class.

TRBV3-1/TRBV3-2	-	TRBJ2-7	-	CASSPLTGLHSYEQYF	TGTGCCAGCAGCCCGTTAACAGGGCTACATTCCTACGAGCAGTACTTC
TRBV2	-	TRBJ1-6	TRBD1	CASSEEGAGSPLHF	TGTGCCAGCAGTGAAGAGGGGGCTGGTTCACCCCTCCACTTT
TRBV5-6	-	TRBJ1-6	-	CASSSGGRGNSPLHF	TGTGCCAGCAGCAGTGGCGGTCGGGGTAATTCACCCCTCCACTTT
TRBV11-2	-	TRBJ2-2	TRBD1	CASSLDPGGAGTGELFF	TGTGCCAGCAGCTTAGACCCAGGGGGCGCGGGCACCGGGGAGCTGTTTTTT
TRBV2	-	TRBJ2-1	TRBD1	CASSGVGTGVHNEQFF	TGTGCCAGCAGCGGAGTTGGGACAGGGGTCCACAATGAGCAGTTCTTC
TRBV7-8	-	TRBJ1-1	-	CATGVNFAAAEAFF	TGTGCCACAGGGGTAAATTTCGCTGCAGCTGAAGCTTTCTTT
TRBV3-1/TRBV3-2	once	TRBJ2-7	-	CASSQLSGEQYF	TGTGCCAGCAGCCAGCTCTCGGGGGAGCAGTACTTC
TRBV5-1	-	TRBJ1-1	TRBD1	CASSAQTGGHAFF	TGCGCCAGCAGCGCACAAACAGGGGGTCACGCTTTCTTT
TRBV5-1	-	TRBJ2-2	TRBD1	CASSLGTDTGELFF	TGCGCCAGCAGCTTAGGGACAGACACCGGGGAGCTGTTTTTT
TRBV2	-	TRBJ1-5	-	CASSEDRYSNQPQHF	TGTGCCAGCAGTGAGGACAGATATAGCAATCAGCCCCAGCATTTT
TRBV15	-	TRBJ2-6	-	CATSREGGGGFPSGANVLTF	TGTGCCACCAGCAGAGAGGGCGGAGGGGGCTTCCCTTCGGGGGCCAACGTCCTGACTTTC
TRBV18	-	TRBJ1-5	-	CASSRTGNNQPQHF	TGTGCCAGCTCACGTACAGGGAACAATCAGCCCCAGCATTTT
TRBV30	-	TRBJ1-1	TRBD1	CAWTPGQPNTEAFF	TGTGCCTGGACTCCGGGACAGCCGAACACTGAAGCTTTCTTT
TRBV6-5	-	TRBJ2-3	-	CASRRGEDTQYF	TGTGCCAGCCGTCGGGGTGAAGATACGCAGTATTTT
TRBV14	-	TRBJ2-3	TRBD2	CASSQDYRGGPGDTQYF	TGTGCCAGCAGCCAAGATTACCGGGGGGGCCCAGGAGATACGCAGTATTTT
TRBV10-3	-	TRBJ2-7	-	CAISPGYEQYF	TGTGCCATCAGTCCGGGTTACGAGCAGTACTTC
TRBV30	-	TRBJ2-3	TRBD2	CAWTSGEYTDTQYF	TGTGCCTGGACTAGCGGGGAATACACAGATACGCAGTATTTT
TRBV24-1	once	TRBJ2-1	TRBD2	CATSDPLAGGRNEQFF	TGTGCCACCAGTGACCCGCTAGCGGGGGGACGGAATGAGCAGTTCTTC
TRBV7-2	-	TRBJ1-3	-	CASSPRQGMPWNTIYF	TGTGCCAGCAGCCCAAGGCAGGGGATGCCCTGGAACACCATATATTTT
TRBV25-1	-	TRBJ1-4	-	CASSESRDNEKLFF	TGTGCCAGCAGTGAATCCCGGGATAATGAAAAACTGTTTTTT
TRBV12-5	-	TRBJ2-7	-	CAILQGYEQYF	TGTGCTATTCTCCAGGGTTACGAGCAGTACTTC
TRBV5-3	once	TRBJ2-7	-	CARSLRTTPSPTYEQYF	TGTGCCAGAAGCCTCCGGACAACTCCCAGCCCCACCTACGAGCAGTACTTC
TRBV30	-	TRBJ1-6	-	CAWSDNNSPLHF	TGTGCCTGGAGCGACAATAATTCACCCCTCCACTTT
TRBV3-1/TRBV3-2	-	TRBJ2-7	-	CASSPLRGWREQYF	TGTGCCAGCAGCCCACTTAGGGGTTGGCGAGAGCAGTACTTC
TRBV5-4	-	TRBJ2-5	TRBD2	CASSLRGIPAGGLETQYF	TGTGCCAGCAGCTTGCGCGGTATCCCAGCGGGGGGCCTGGAGACCCAGTACTTC
TRBV2	-	TRBJ2-7	-	CASSTQGPYEQYF	TGTGCCAGCAGTACCCAGGGCCCCTACGAGCAGTACTTC
TRBV3-1/TRBV3-2	-	TRBJ1-4	-	CASSQAVGKEGEKLFF	TGTGCCAGCAGCCAAGCCGTCGGGAAAGAAGGAGAAAAACTGTTTTTT
TRBV5-1	-	TRBJ2-7	-	CASSLLQGSYEQYF	TGCGCCAGCAGCTTGCTACAGGGTTCTTACGAGCAGTACTTC
TRBV19	few	TRBJ1-2	TRBD1	CASSIAGRGHLGYTF	TGTGCCAGTAGTATTGCGGGCAGGGGGCATCTTGGCTACACCTTC
TRBV27	-	TRBJ2-5	-	CASSGAGLQETQYF	TGTGCCAGCAGTGGGGCAGGGTTGCAAGAGACCCAGTACTTC
TRBV7-9	few	TRBJ1-4	TRBD1	CASSRSDRGFEKLFF	TGTGCCAGCAGCCGGTCAGACAGGGGATTTGAAAAACTGTTTTTT
TRBV10-3	-	TRBJ2-2	TRBD2	CAAAGTSVPNTGELFF	TGTGCCGCAGCCGGGACTAGCGTACCGAACACCGGGGAGCTGTTTTTT
TRBV6-5	-	TRBJ2-2	TRBD2	CASTSGGTNTGELFF	TGTGCCAGCACGTCCGGGGGGACGAACACCGGGGAGCTGTTTTTT
TRBV5-8	-	TRBJ2-2	TRBD2	CASNNSGTSGGVGNTGELFF	TGTGCCAGCAACAATTCAGGGACTAGCGGGGGGGTCGGGAACACCGGGGAGCTGTTTTTT
TRBV5-1	-	TRBJ2-7	-	CASSLDSRGYEQYF	TGCGCCAGCAGCTTGGATTCAAGAGGCTACGAGCAGTACTTC
TRBV6-2/TRBV6-3	-	TRBJ1-5	-	CASSPGQLQPQHF	TGTGCCAGCAGTCCCGGACAGCTTCAGCCCCAGCATTTT
TRBV5-1	once	TRBJ1-6	-	CASATGYNSPLHF	TGCGCCAGTGCTACAGGTTATAATTCACCCCTCCACTTT
TRBV7-8	-	TRBJ2-7	TRBD2	CASLASGGVSYEQYF	TGTGCCAGCCTGGCTAGCGGGGGGGTCTCCTACGAGCAGTACTTC
TRBV25-1	-	TRBJ1-3	-	CASSEQGSSGNTIYF	TGTGCCAGCAGCGAGCAGGGGAGCTCTGGAAACACCATATATTTT